Following are 32 T cell receptor beta chains from one sample sequenced in a study of blood T cell repertoires in COVID-19. Sequenced by immunoSEQ multiplex PCR; TCRdb stores in-frame clones only, minus some. The sample includes roughly 430,000 clones, roughly 87% of them seen just once. Input material: PBMCs or T cells enriched from blood (not recorded which). Receptor source: a middle-aged woman with acute COVID-19.

The rearrangement links TRBV5-4 to TRBJ2-5; 10 bases fit TRBD2. CDR3 size: 16 residues. V lost 3 bases and J lost 4; bases outside the gene matches: 9. Germline V gives CDR1 SGHNT, CDR2 YYREEE (reference sequence). CDR3 nucleotide sequence: TGTGCCAGCAGCTCTCTAGCGGGGGCCCCAGGAGAGACCCAGTACTTC. Translating gives CASSSLAGAPGETQYF.

The genes are TRBV5-4 and TRBJ2-1; 13 bases line up with TRBD2. This CDR3 region has 16 residues. Germline CDR1 is SGHNT and CDR2 is YYREEE (reference sequence). J gave up 5 bases and V 4 bases, and 6 bases lay outside the gene matches. CDR3 loop: CASSGRTSGGNNEQFF. The CDR3, as DNA: TGTGCCAGCAGCGGGAGGACTAGCGGGGGAAACAATGAGCAGTTCTTC.

The V call is TRBV7-2, the J call TRBJ1-1, with 8 bases matching TRBD1. The J segment lost 3 bases and the V segment lost 5 bases, leaving 8 bases of the junction unmatched. CDR1 SGHTA and CDR2 FQGNSA come from the germline V gene. CDR3 size: 15 residues. CDR3 sequence reads: CASSQGAGGYTEAFF. CDR3 nucleotide sequence: TGTGCCAGCAGCCAGGGGGCAGGGGGCTACACTGAAGCTTTCTTT.

The DNA of the CDR3 is TGTGCCAGCAGCAAGTTACAGGGGGGCAATCAGCCCCAGCATTTT. Translated, it gives CASSKLQGGNQPQHF. This chain joins TRBV5-6 and TRBJ1-5, with TRBD1 identical over 8 bases. Germline values: CDR1 SGHDT, CDR2 YYEEEE. Losses at the gene ends were 4 bases for V and 2 bases for J; bases not matched to a gene: 5. CDR3 size: 15 residues.

Comment on this clone: Other nucleotide sequences in the sample specify the same CDR3. The gene calls are TRBV5-4 and TRBJ1-3; D not resolved. The germline V and J ends were trimmed by 1 base and 4 bases, with 3 bases remaining between them. The germline CDR1 and CDR2 sequences are SGHNT and YYREEE (reference sequence). The CDR3 contains 12 residues. The CDR3 nucleotides read TGTGCCAGCAGCTTGCCGGGAAACACCATATATTTT. Translating it yields CASSLPGNTIYF.

The chain employs TRBV5-1 and TRBJ1-1, with 8 nucleotides matching TRBD1. This CDR3 has 13 amino acids. Germline CDR1 is SGHRS and CDR2 is YFSETQ. With 9 bases clipped from V and 2 bases from J, the junction kept 6 bases outside the gene matches. The CDR3 sequence is CATKTGDNTEAFF. The CDR3 bases are TGCGCCACCAAGACAGGGGATAACACTGAAGCTTTCTTT. Drawing the rest from reference TRBV5-1 and TRBJ1-1, the complete variable domain is KAGVTQTPRYLIKTRGQQVTLSCSPISGHRSVSWYQQTPGQGLQFLFEYFSETQRNKGNFPGRFSGRQFSNSRSEMNVSTLELGDSALYLCATKTGDNTEAFFGQGTRLTVV.

This clone was seen just once. The gene calls are TRBV6-1 and TRBJ1-2; maybe TRBD1 (5 bases). Trimming removed 3 bases at V and 4 bases at J, with 12 bases between. Looked up from germline, CDR1 is MNHNS and CDR2 is SASEGT. This CDR3 region has 14 residues. This CDR3 reads CASSEEAGTYGYTF. The CDR3 coding sequence is TGTGCCAGCAGTGAGGAGGCGGGGACCTATGGCTACACCTTC.

V gene TRBV2 combines with J gene TRBJ1-2; D is uncertain. The germline V and J ends were trimmed by 0 bases and 1 base, with 12 bases remaining between them. Germline V gives CDR1 SNHLY, CDR2 FYNNEI. The CDR3 totals 16 residues. In nucleotides, the CDR3 is TGTGCCAGCAGTGAAGCGCTTCCGGGTTTTAACTATGGCTACACCTTC. Translation gives CASSEALPGFNYGYTF.

The chain joins TRBV6-5 to TRBJ1-6; 7 bases line up with TRBD1. CDR1 is MNHEY, CDR2 SVGAGI, per germline. The trim removed 6 bases at V and 7 bases at J, leaving 9 bases unmatched. The CDR3 is 15 amino acids. The CDR3: CASRKETGYNSPLHF. The CDR3 region has the DNA TGTGCCAGCAGGAAGGAGACAGGGTACAATTCACCCCTCCACTTT.

Note on this clone: No conserved phenylalanine or tryptophan ends this CDR3, so it is likely a read error. The DNA is left out, because the CDR3 cannot be placed on it with certainty; the CDR3 is given as TCRdb lists it. The chain has TRBV6-6 and TRBJ1-2; TRBD1 reflects the table's D call only, with no check against the DNA. Germline V gene data show CDR1 as MNHNY and CDR2 as SVGAGI (reference sequence). The CDR3 numbers 13 amino acids, ends counted. The CDR3 loop is CASSYPDREPRLV.

This clone was seen a handful of times. The V and J genes are TRBV3-1 (or the pseudogene TRBV3-2) and TRBJ1-3; D is unresolved. Trimming stripped 1 base from V and 3 bases from J, with 10 bases between. Germline assignment: CDR1 LGHDT and CDR2 YNNKEL (reference sequence). CDR3 size: 15 residues. CDR3 nucleotides: TGTGCCAGCAGCCAAGGAGCGGATTATGGAAACACCATATATTTT. This translates into CASSQGADYGNTIYF.

The chain links TRBV19 to TRBJ1-5; D is uncertain. Germline V gene data show CDR1 as LNHDA and CDR2 as SQIVND (reference sequence). V was cut by 0 bases and J by 5 bases, with 11 bases left in between. CDR3 length: 15 residues. The CDR3 reads CASSIDPREDQPQHF. In DNA, the CDR3 is TGTGCCAGTAGTATAGACCCAAGGGAGGATCAGCCCCAGCATTTT.

The chain couples TRBV5-6 to TRBJ1-3, with D hard to call. CDR1 is SGHDT, CDR2 YYEEEE, per germline. This CDR3 has 13 amino acids. V was cut by 2 bases and J by 6 bases, with 9 bases left in between. CDR3 bases: TGTGCCAGCAGCTTAAAAGCTGCAAACACCATATATTTT. It codes for CASSLKAANTIYF.

The rearrangement uses TRBV14 and TRBJ2-1; possible D gene TRBD2, 5 bases. This CDR3 has 16 amino acids. Per the germline V gene, CDR1 is SGHDN and CDR2 is FVKESK. V shed 2 bases and J shed 0 bases, with 11 bases lying between them. The CDR3 DNA reads TGTGCCAGCAGCCAATACGGAGGTATCTCCTACAATGAGCAGTTCTTC. Amino acids: CASSQYGGISYNEQFF.

The chain links TRBV19 to TRBJ1-2; D gene ambiguous. V lost 3 bases and J lost 5, with 13 bases in between. CDR1 and CDR2 (germline): LNHDA, SQIVND (reference sequence). The CDR3 is 14 amino acids. CDR3 nucleotides: TGTGCCAGTAGTATGGGCCGGTTCCATTATGGCTACACCTTC. This encodes CASSMGRFHYGYTF. Full variable domain (outside the CDR3, taken from reference TRBV19 and TRBJ1-2): DGGITQSPKYLFRKEGQNVTLSCEQNLNHDAMYWYRQDPGQGLRLIYYSQIVNDFQKGDIAEGYSVSREKKESFPLTVTSAQKNPTAFYLCASSMGRFHYGYTFGSGTRLTVV.

The chain joins TRBV6-5 to TRBJ1-1, with 8 bases fitting TRBD1. Germline CDR1 and CDR2: MNHEY and SVGAGI. The CDR3 is made up of 12 amino acids. The ends lost 9 bases at V and 5 bases at J; junction bases unmatched: 5. The CDR3 DNA follows: TGTGCCAGTCACAGGGGGTGGACTGAAGCTTTCTTT. This sequence encodes CASHRGWTEAFF.

Here the CDR3 reads CASSEEGSSSYEQYF. CDR3 nucleotide sequence: TGTGCCAGCAGCGAGGAGGGCAGCAGCTCCTACGAGCAGTACTTC. The chain recombines TRBV7-9 with TRBJ2-7, with D maybe TRBD2 (6 bases). The CDR3 length is 15 residues. From germline, CDR1 is SEHNR and CDR2 FQNEAQ (reference sequence). Trimming removed 5 bases at V and 0 bases at J, with 14 bases between.

The chain uses TRBV18 and TRBJ1-5; D possibly corresponds to TRBD1 (5 bases). The CDR3 sequence is 17 residues long. Germline CDR1 and CDR2: KGHSH and LQKENI. V lost 2 bases and J lost 0, with 14 bases in between. CDR3 protein: CASSPSAGIVSNQPQHF. CDR3 sequence (DNA): TGTGCCAGCTCACCATCGGCAGGGATCGTTAGCAATCAGCCCCAGCATTTT.

V and J are TRBV5-4 and TRBJ2-4, with D possibly matching TRBD1 (5 bases). The V end was cut by 2 bases, the J end by 3 bases, with 18 bases between. CDR1 SGHNT and CDR2 YYREEE come from the germline V gene (reference sequence). CDR3 length: 17 residues. Here the CDR3 DNA reads TGTGCCAGCAGCTTAGGGGTTCATTGGCAGAGCAAAAACATTCAGTACTTC. It yields the protein CASSLGVHWQSKNIQYF.

This clone appeared a single time. This rearrangement joins TRBV2 to TRBJ1-5, with TRBD1 matching 7 bases. The CDR3 loop spans 14 amino acids. Germline V CDR1 and CDR2: SNHLY, FYNNEI. The V and J ends lost 7 bases and 7 bases, in that order; junction bases with no gene match: 10. CDR3 DNA sequence: TGTGCCAGCAAAGACAGGGAGCGGATCCAGCCCCAGCATTTT. Translating it yields CASKDRERIQPQHF.

V usage is TRBV15 and J usage is TRBJ1-4; D uncertain. V was trimmed by 4 bases and J by 0 bases, leaving 12 bases between them. The germline V gene has CDR1 LNHNV and CDR2 YYDKDF (reference sequence). The CDR3 contains 16 residues. The CDR3 DNA is TGTGCCACCAGCAAGCAGGAAGATTCAACTAATGAAAAACTGTTTTTT. This translates into CATSKQEDSTNEKLFF.

This sequence joins TRBV24-1 and TRBJ2-7; no reliable D call. The V and J ends lost 3 bases and 5 bases respectively, with 4 bases between them. CDR1 KGHDR and CDR2 SFDVKD come from the germline V gene. CDR3 length equals 11 residues. The DNA for the CDR3 is TGTGCCACCAGTGATAGCCACGAGCAGTACTTC. It specifies CATSDSHEQYF.

The gene calls are TRBV14 and TRBJ1-3; D is unresolved. The CDR3 contains 14 residues. Germline V gene sequence: CDR1 SGHDN, CDR2 FVKESK. The V gene lost 4 bases and the J gene lost 2 bases, with 9 bases spanning the gap. The CDR3 is CASSRPEAGNTIYF. In DNA form, the CDR3 reads TGTGCCAGCAGCCGGCCAGAAGCTGGAAACACCATATATTTT.

The rearrangement uses TRBV3-1 (or the pseudogene TRBV3-2) and TRBJ2-5; no clear D gene. Germline V lookup: CDR1 LGHDT, CDR2 YNNKEL (reference sequence). CDR3 length: 13 amino acids. V shed 1 base and J shed 5 bases, with 8 bases lying between them. The chain's CDR3 is CASSQAEEETQYF. CDR3 nucleotides: TGTGCCAGCAGCCAAGCAGAGGAGGAGACCCAGTACTTC.

This clone was seen once. The chain has TRBV7-2 and TRBJ2-2; the D gene is possibly TRBD2 (7 bases). The CDR3 covers 14 residues. CDR1 SGHTA and CDR2 FQGNSA come from the germline V gene. The V end lost 0 bases, the J end lost 6 bases, and 8 bases lay between the germline ends. Here the CDR3 DNA reads TGTGCCAGCAGCTTAGCGGGGGGGCCCGGGGAGCTGTTTTTT. Protein product: CASSLAGGPGELFF.

The gene calls are TRBV24-1 and TRBJ1-4; no clear D. V was clipped by 4 bases and J by 10 bases, with 6 bases between them. Germline CDR1 KGHDR, CDR2 SFDVKD. This CDR3 is 11 amino acids long. The CDR3: CATSDRGKLFF. CDR3 DNA sequence: TGTGCCACCAGTGACCGGGGAAAACTGTTTTTT.

This rearrangement joins TRBV29-1 to TRBJ1-2; possible D gene TRBD1, 6 bases. The V and J ends lost 6 bases and 6 bases respectively, with 20 bases between them. In germline, CDR1 is SQVTM, CDR2 ANQGSEA. This CDR3 is built from 14 residues. The CDR3 region is CSVPHPTGSDGYTF. CDR3 DNA sequence: TGCAGCGTCCCTCACCCCACAGGGTCCGATGGCTACACCTTC.

V gene TRBV30 combines with J gene TRBJ1-2; 12 nucleotides line up with TRBD1. Germline trimming cut 2 bases from V and 4 bases from J; bases unmatched to any gene: 5. CDR1 and CDR2 (germline): GTSNPN, SVGIG (reference sequence). CDR3 size: 15 residues. CDR3 sequence reads: CAWSTGQGASYGYTF. In DNA form, the CDR3 reads TGTGCCTGGAGTACGGGACAGGGGGCCTCCTATGGCTACACCTTC.

The rearrangement links TRBV6-5 to TRBJ1-2; 8 bases are a match to TRBD1. The CDR3 spans 13 residues. Germline lookup yields CDR1 MNHEY and CDR2 SVGAGI. The ends lost 11 bases at V and 7 bases at J; junction bases unmatched: 12. The CDR3 region is CAGLKQGTGGYTF. CDR3 coding DNA: TGTGCCGGCCTGAAACAAGGGACAGGTGGCTACACCTTC.

The genes are TRBV7-6 and TRBJ2-2; 8 bases agree with TRBD1. Germline V lookup: CDR1 SGHVS, CDR2 FNYEAQ. CDR3 length: 14 residues. Germline trimming cut 1 base from V and 5 bases from J; bases unmatched to any gene: 0. DNA of the CDR3: TGTGCCAGCAGCTTAGGGACAGGGACCGGGGAGCTGTTTTTT. Its translation: CASSLGTGTGELFF.

This chain joins TRBV6-5 and TRBJ1-6, with a tentative D call TRBD1 (5 bases). This CDR3 has 14 residues. V lost 2 bases to trimming and J lost 6 bases, with 8 bases between them. The V gene's germline CDR1 is MNHEY and CDR2 SVGAGI. CDR3 sequence reads: CASSYMGPNSPLHF. DNA for the CDR3: TGTGCCAGCAGTTACATGGGGCCTAATTCACCCCTCCACTTT.

The rearrangement links TRBV3-1 (or the pseudogene TRBV3-2) to TRBJ1-4; D possibly corresponds to TRBD1 (6 bases). This CDR3 comprises 15 residues. Between the trimmed V and J ends, which lost 5 bases and 6 bases, there was a span of 16 bases. Germline V gene data show CDR1 as LGHDT and CDR2 as YNNKEL (reference sequence). The CDR3 coding sequence is TGTGCCAGCAGCGACACAGGGTTAAGGGATGAAAAACTGTTTTTT. This codes for CASSDTGLRDEKLFF.